The 23 T cell receptor beta chains below were found in one sample sequenced in a study of T cells in women clearing cervical HPV infection. Repertoires were generated with immunoSEQ multiplex PCR, while TCRdb's copy carries only in-frame clones and drops some. The table gives 25,000 to 35,000 clones; the top ten clones make up 4.2% of it. Sequencing was done on a sample of blood buffy coat. These receptors were collected from a woman between 18 and 70 years old with a cervical HPV16 infection that either progressed to CIN3+ or cleared (not recorded which).

As for this clone: The read halts 3 residues ahead of the CDR3 end, with the missing end drawn from the germline J gene. The chain carries TRBV18 and TRBJ1-1; 9 bases map to TRBD1. Germline CDR1 KGHSH, CDR2 LQKENI. Trimming removed 3 bases from V and 1 base from J; junction bases left unmatched: 3. The CDR3 is 15 residues long. CDR3: CASSPQTGGNTEAFF. The sequenced part of the CDR3 DNA is TGTGCCAGCTCACCCCAGACAGGGGGGAACACTGAA.

As for this clone: The DNA ends 3 residues before the CDR3 does, and the rest of the CDR3 is filled in from the germline J gene. This rearrangement joins TRBV7-9 to TRBJ1-4; D uncertain. This CDR3 is built from 13 residues. V gave up 5 bases and J gave up 3 bases, with 7 bases separating them. Germline assignment: CDR1 SEHNR and CDR2 FQNEAQ (reference sequence). The CDR3 spells CASSPTSNEKLFF. The covered CDR3 bases are TGTGCCAGCAGCCCAACTTCTAATGAAAAA.

Regarding this clone: The CDR3 is cut off 3 residues early in the read; its end comes from the germline J gene. V usage is TRBV28 and J usage is TRBJ2-7; 11 bases are a match to TRBD1. The CDR3 is 13 amino acids. Germline V CDR1 and CDR2: MDHEN, SYDVKM. V lost 7 bases, J lost 4 bases, and 3 bases stayed unmatched. The CDR3 loop is CASIGDRGYEQYF. The CDR3 bases that were read are TGTGCCAGCATCGGGGACAGGGGGTACGAG.

A word on this clone: Read coverage stops 3 residues before the CDR3 terminus; the germline J gene supplies the remainder. V and J are TRBV7-9 and TRBJ2-7; 10 bases are a match to TRBD1. Looked up from germline, CDR1 is SEHNR and CDR2 is FQNEAQ (reference sequence). The CDR3 is 15 amino acids. Losses at the gene ends were 5 bases for V and 6 bases for J; bases not matched to a gene: 10. Incomplete CDR3 DNA: TGTGCCAGCAGCCAGACTGCCGGGACAGGGGTCGAG. It yields the protein CASSQTAGTGVE. The whole CDR3 sequence is CASSQTAGTGVEQYF.

A remark on this clone: Read coverage stops 3 residues before the CDR3 terminus; the germline J gene supplies the remainder. The chain recombines TRBV7-2 with TRBJ2-3; no firm D call. V was trimmed by 2 bases and J by 4 bases, leaving 4 bases between them. Looked up from germline, CDR1 is SGHTA and CDR2 is FQGNSA. The CDR3 consists of 12 residues. The chain's CDR3 is CASSLSADTQYF. CDR3 bases read: TGTGCCAGCAGCTTATCTGCAGATACG.

Notes on this clone: The read ends 3 residues before the CDR3 terminus; that terminus is restored from the germline J gene. The chain couples TRBV13 to TRBJ2-7; 7 positions agree with TRBD1. V lost 2 bases, J lost 6 bases, and 4 bases stayed unmatched. The CDR3 runs 13 residues. Germline V gene data show CDR1 as PRHDT and CDR2 as FYEKMQ (reference sequence). The CDR3 bases that were read are TGTGCCAGCAGCTTAACAGGGGTCGGCGAG. Protein product: CASSLTGVGE. Given in full, the CDR3 is CASSLTGVGEQYF. Combining the CDR3 with reference TRBV13 and TRBJ2-7 gives the whole variable domain AAGVIQSPRHLIKEKRETATLKCYPIPRHDTVYWYQQGPGQDPQFLISFYEKMQSDKGSIPDRFSAQQFSDYHSELNMSSLELGDSALYFCASSLTGVGEQYFGPGTRLTVT.

Remarks on this clone: From the germline J gene comes the end of the CDR3, since the read stops 3 residues before it. This chain uses TRBV7-6 with TRBJ2-3, with D tentatively TRBD2 (7 bases). From germline, CDR1 is SGHVS and CDR2 FNYEAQ. CDR3 length equals 18 residues. V lost 4 bases and J 4 bases, leaving 24 bases between the germline ends. The DNA read from the CDR3 is TGTGCCAGCAGCTCGGAGGTCACGGGCGGGGGCTTATCAGATACG. Translated: CASSSEVTGGGLSDT. The whole CDR3 region reads CASSSEVTGGGLSDTQYF.

Of note for this clone: The read finishes 3 residues shy of the CDR3 end, and the germline J gene is used to complete it. The J gene is TRBJ2-3, the V gene TRBV6-4, with 8 bases identical to TRBD2. V lost 6 bases and J lost 0; bases outside the gene matches: 5. CDR1 MRHNA and CDR2 SNTAGT come from the germline V gene. The CDR3 loop spans 15 amino acids. The CDR3 sequence is CASSFERGSTDTQYF. Partial CDR3 DNA: TGTGCCAGCAGCTTCGAGCGGGGGAGCACAGATACG.

On this clone: The observed sequence ends 3 residues before the CDR3 terminus, with the missing tail filled in from the germline J gene. V usage is TRBV29-1 and J usage is TRBJ1-1; tentatively, D is TRBD1 (5 bases). The CDR3 contains 13 residues. Germline lookup yields CDR1 SQVTM and CDR2 ANQGSEA. V lost 4 bases and J 0 bases, leaving 9 bases between the germline ends. The CDR3 bases that were read are TGCAGCGTTGTAGGGGCCCTGAACACTGAA. It is translated as CSVVGALNTE. The whole CDR3 is CSVVGALNTEAFF.

A note on this clone: The read stops 3 residues short of the end of the CDR3; the missing end is completed from the germline J gene. The chain couples TRBV28 to TRBJ1-1, with D hard to call. The CDR3 has 14 amino acids. Germline V gives CDR1 MDHEN, CDR2 SYDVKM. Trimming cost V 5 bases and J 2 bases, with 12 bases left between them. The sequenced CDR3 bases are TGTGCCAGCAGTGTCTACCAGGAAAACACTGAA. It yields the protein CASSVYQENTE. The entire CDR3 protein reads CASSVYQENTEAFF.

Worth noting for this clone: The read gets to within 3 residues of the CDR3 end, and the germline J gene fills in the rest. The V call is TRBV19, the J call TRBJ1-4, with 8 nucleotides matching TRBD1. In germline, CDR1 is LNHDA, CDR2 SQIVND (reference sequence). The CDR3 runs 15 residues. V trimming: 7 bases; J trimming: 6 bases; junction bases outside the gene matches: 10. CDR3 sequence: CASNAAWTGYEKLFF. The CDR3 DNA, read in part, is TGTGCCAGTAATGCGGCGTGGACAGGGTATGAAAAA. The full variable domain, in which reference TRBV19 and TRBJ1-4 provide the parts outside the CDR3, is DGGITQSPKYLFRKEGQNVTLSCEQNLNHDAMYWYRQDPGQGLRLIYYSQIVNDFQKGDIAEGYSVSREKKESFPLTVTSAQKNPTAFYLCASNAAWTGYEKLFFGSGTQLSVL.

Comments on this clone: Coverage ceases 3 residues before the CDR3 finishes, and the germline J gene fills in the end. The chain carries TRBV9 and TRBJ2-2, with D perhaps TRBD1 (6 bases). The germline CDR1 and CDR2 sequences are SGDLS and YYNGEE. V was clipped by 4 bases and J by 1 base, with 14 bases between them. This CDR3 is 16 amino acids long. CDR3 DNA (partial): TGTGCCAGCAGCCCTCAGGGGAATGGGAACACCGGGGAG. This sequence encodes CASSPQGNGNTGE. The whole CDR3 protein reads CASSPQGNGNTGELFF. Drawing the rest from reference TRBV9 and TRBJ2-2, the complete variable domain is DSGVTQTPKHLITATGQRVTLRCSPRSGDLSVYWYQQSLDQGLQFLIQYYNGEERAKGNILERFSAQQFPDLHSELNLSSLELGDSALYFCASSPQGNGNTGELFFGEGSRLTVL.

A remark on this clone: The read finishes 3 residues shy of the CDR3 end, and the germline J gene is used to complete it. The chain has TRBV29-1 and TRBJ2-7, with 8 bases that match TRBD2. With V trimmed by 4 bases and J by 3 bases, 8 bases remained unmatched. The CDR3 sequence is 14 residues long. Germline CDR1 reads SQVTM; CDR2 reads ANQGSEA. CDR3: CSVVGLAGYYEQYF. Incomplete CDR3 DNA: TGCAGCGTTGTAGGGCTAGCGGGCTACTACGAG.

On this clone: The read falls 3 residues short of the CDR3 end, and the missing part is taken from the germline J gene. The rearrangement joins TRBV9 to TRBJ2-5, with 9 bases fitting TRBD2. V shed 0 bases, J shed 4 bases, and the junction held 4 bases outside the gene matches. CDR3 size: 15 residues. Looked up from germline, CDR1 is SGDLS and CDR2 is YYNGEE. The CDR3 DNA, read in part, is TGTGCCAGCAGCGTAGAGGGCGGGGGGGCAGAGACC. This gives the protein CASSVEGGGAET. The full-length CDR3 reads as CASSVEGGGAETQYF.

The CDR3 protein is CASSALAGGPLGELFF. CDR3 bases read: TGTGCCAGCAGCGCACTAGCGGGAGGGCCTCTCGGGGAG. V is TRBV7-3 and J is TRBJ2-2, with 13 positions matching TRBD2. Read coverage stops 3 residues before the CDR3 terminus; the germline J gene supplies the remainder. Losses at the gene ends were 5 bases for V and 7 bases for J; bases not matched to a gene: 7. The CDR3 contains 16 residues. The V gene's germline CDR1 is SGHTA and CDR2 FQGTGA.

Points on this clone: The read falls 3 residues short of the CDR3 end, and the missing part is taken from the germline J gene. V usage is TRBV2 and J usage is TRBJ2-1; perhaps TRBD2 as D (7 bases). The germline V gene encodes CDR1 SNHLY and CDR2 FYNNEI. The CDR3 totals 15 residues. The V gene lost 2 bases and the J gene lost 5 bases, with 13 bases spanning the gap. The sequenced CDR3 bases are TGTGCCAGCAGTGAACTGTGGGAGGGGGACAATGAG. Protein product: CASSELWEGDNE. The complete CDR3 protein is CASSELWEGDNEQFF.

For this clone: The read terminates 3 residues before the CDR3 end, so the remaining end is supplied by the germline J gene. The chain combines TRBV6-2 or TRBV6-3 with TRBJ2-5; the D gene is possibly TRBD2 (7 bases). This CDR3 contains 13 residues. In germline, CDR1 is MNHEY, CDR2 SVGEGT. Deletions cut 6 bases from V and 4 bases from J, with 12 bases between. The sequenced part of the CDR3 DNA is TGTGCCAGCAGCCCCCGGGGGGCAGAGACC. This codes for CASSPRGAET. The whole CDR3 sequence is CASSPRGAETQYF.

About this clone itself: The read is 3 residues too short to cover the CDR3 end, so that end is filled in from the germline J gene. The chain combines TRBV5-1 with TRBJ2-4; 7 bases match TRBD1. Germline V gene lookup returns CDR1 SGHRS and CDR2 YFSETQ. CDR3 length equals 14 residues. Trimming took 4 bases from V and 3 from J; bases not matched to a gene: 4. The CDR3 protein is CASSPGGVKNIQYF. The sequenced part of the CDR3 DNA is TGCGCCAGCAGCCCAGGGGGAGTCAAAAACATT.

About this clone: The DNA ends 3 residues before the CDR3 does, and the rest of the CDR3 is filled in from the germline J gene. The chain joins TRBV11-2 to TRBJ2-5, with 8 bases aligning to TRBD2. V lost 1 base and J lost 5; bases outside the gene matches: 6. From germline, CDR1 is SGHAT and CDR2 FQNNGV. The CDR3 spans 15 residues. The CDR3 DNA, read in part, is TGTGCCAGCAGCTTAGGGCGGGGGGCAGGGGAGACC. This encodes CASSLGRGAGET. The CDR3 reads in full as CASSLGRGAGETQYF. The variable domain in full, completed from reference TRBV11-2 and TRBJ2-5, reads EAGVAQSPRYKIIEKRQSVAFWCNPISGHATLYWYQQILGQGPKLLIQFQNNGVVDDSQLPKDRFSAERLKGVDSTLKIQPAKLEDSAVYLCASSLGRGAGETQYFGPGTRLLVL.

This clone is called medium-sized based on its frequency. The CDR3 is cut off 3 residues early in the read; its end comes from the germline J gene. The chain links TRBV19 to TRBJ1-4; 11 positions match TRBD1. This CDR3 has 14 amino acids. With 5 bases clipped from V and 8 bases from J, the junction kept 4 bases outside the gene matches. CDR1 and CDR2 from the germline V gene are LNHDA and SQIVND (reference sequence). CDR3 region: CASSADRGREKLFF. The covered CDR3 bases are TGTGCCAGTAGTGCGGACAGGGGGCGCGAAAAA.

About this clone: Read coverage stops 3 residues before the CDR3 terminus; the germline J gene supplies the remainder. The rearrangement joins TRBV29-1 to TRBJ2-7, with TRBD2 identical over 9 bases. Germline loops: CDR1 SQVTM, CDR2 ANQGSEA. The CDR3 loop spans 13 amino acids. Germline trimming cut 1 base from V and 6 bases from J; bases unmatched to any gene: 4. The sequenced part of the CDR3 DNA is TGCAGCGTTGAAGCTAGCGGGATTCGCGAG. Its protein product is CSVEASGIRE. The CDR3 in its entirety is CSVEASGIREQYF.

Remarks on this clone: The missing CDR3 end, 3 residues past where the read stops, is filled in from the germline J gene. This chain joins TRBV6-2 or TRBV6-3 and TRBJ2-7; TRBD2 aligns across 7 bases. Trimming took 6 bases from V and 2 from J; bases not matched to a gene: 13. Germline V lookup: CDR1 MNHEY, CDR2 SVGEGT. The CDR3 is made up of 16 amino acids. The DNA read from the CDR3 is TGTGCCAGCAGCCCTCCCCTCCGGGACTATACCTACGAG. Its translation is CASSPPLRDYTYE. The CDR3 in full is CASSPPLRDYTYEQYF.

In regard to this clone: The read gets to within 3 residues of the CDR3 end, and the germline J gene fills in the rest. V usage is TRBV6-2 or TRBV6-3 and J usage is TRBJ1-6; 10 bases match TRBD1. The CDR3 has 14 amino acids. J gave up 11 bases and V 8 bases, and 9 bases lay outside the gene matches. The germline CDR1 and CDR2 sequences are MNHEY and SVGEGT. CDR3 sequence reads: CASGRTGGSTPLHF. The part of the CDR3 DNA that was read is TGTGCCAGCGGCAGGACAGGGGGAAGTACACCC.